The text below deals with one T cell receptor (beta chain). What it binds is unknown. The sample comes from a study of beta chain features in type 1 diabetes. The wider study: Cell yields, gender and age were comparable in patients and healthy donors. The study's findings and limits: PCR could preferentially amplify shorter templates, alike in patients and controls. Any role of HLA type in TCRB rearrangement remained unresolved here. Among patients with Type 1 diabetes, TCRB CDR3s were moderately but significantly shorter in every one of the four CD4+ subsets.

Researchers reported sorting CD4+ naive, central memory, regulatory and stem cell-like memory cells via CD45RO/CCR7/CD25/CD127/CD95/CD27. As every portion of the isolated RNA was reverse transcribed, the sequencing read expressed TCRB transcripts. The table came from immunoSEQ multiplex PCR; TCRdb's copy has only in-frame clones and leaves some out. The sample shows about 650,000 clones, around 12% of them seen only once. Germline V gives CDR1 SGDLS, CDR2 YYNGEE. V lost 4 bases to trimming and J lost 4 bases, with 8 bases between them. This CDR3 region has 13 residues. The V gene is TRBV9, the J gene TRBJ2-2; no reliable D call. The specimen was naive CD4+ T cells from blood. The sequence was collected from a man aged 30 to 39 with type 1 diabetes. The CDR3 nucleotides read TGTGCCAGCAGCTTAGCAAGCACCGGGGAGCTGTTTTTT. Translating it yields CASSLASTGELFF.